This T cell receptor beta chain was recovered during a study of T cell responses to AZD1222 COVID-19 vaccine (dated by TCRdb to about 2021). In terms of the full investigation: AZD1222 recipients whose second dose came at about 4 weeks and those whose second dose came at about 12 weeks were combined into one group, since spike-specific TCR depth and breadth did not differ between the two schedules. A total of approximately 230 trial participants underwent TCR sequencing, of whom about 210 received two doses of AZD1222 and about 26 received two doses of the MenACWY control vaccine. Trial participants were enrolled into age subgroups of 18-55, 56-69 and 70-plus years, which contained about 150, 28 and 57 TCR-sequenced participants, respectively. Paper-wide results and their limitations: Only a handful of AZD1222 recipients were SARS-CoV-2 seropositive at baseline, limiting conclusions about previously exposed vaccinees. Epitopes outside the regions mutated in the B.1.351 and B.1.1.7 variants were reportedly recognized by nearly half of the unique spike-specific TCRs. The whole spike protein was spanned by vaccine-associated CD4 TCRs, and dominant responses were seen in regions 160-218 and 743-854. After two AZD1222 doses, both the breadth and the depth of spike-specific TCRs were significantly higher than at day 0 and than in MenACWY recipients. No day 14 peak-response samples were available, so repertoires were characterized only after the peak T cell response. Participants were mostly white British, with more females than males. The authors suggested clonal diversity may have been underestimated. The 56-69-year group was small, and its depth increase did not reach significance, likely because of low power.

The sample's time point label, in plain terms: baseline before first vaccination. Samples from vaccinated people were obtained from the UK trials COV001 and COV002, which included a single-blind randomized controlled phase 2/3 trial of AZD1222 (ChAdOx1 nCoV-19) in healthy adults. For TCRbeta chain sequencing, PBMC samples were collected from trial participants at day 0 and at day 28 after the second dose. As concerns this clone: Its cognate antigen has yet to be identified. No base-level quality is on record; no much larger clone is a single base apart.

The junction carries 14 bases between V and J, which are trimmed by 8 bases and 2 bases respectively. There are 14 amino acids in the CDR3, from cysteine to phenylalanine inclusive. The DNA shown is the 42-base CDR3, in frame from base 1. CDR1 SNHLY and CDR2 FYNNEI were looked up in the germline V gene. The CDR3 regions of human TCRbeta chains were analyzed by immunosequencing. In the original analysis: TCRs in the repertoires were compared against a reference library of SARS-CoV-2-specific TCRs that had been generated with the MIRA antigen-specificity platform. Breadth was defined as the fraction of unique TCRs that were SARS-CoV-2-associated, and depth was defined as the fraction of total T cells that were SARS-CoV-2-associated. Using the MIRA data, each spike-specific TCR was mapped to the spike region that the TCR reacts to and placed in a CD4 or CD8 class. Log10-transformed breadth and depth values were compared by one-way ANOVA with Sidak's multiple comparisons tests. TCRdb obtained this table from immuneACCESS and retained in-frame rearrangements with V and J assigned. These tables miss some clones; where compared with another copy, unresolved V genes account for less than half of the shortfall, and the remainder is unexplained. The D gene and trimming were derived from the DNA, and the V and J assignments and clone size from that table. This sample comprises 150,000 or so clones, roughly nine tenths of them detected only once. Jointly, the top ten make up around 3% of the sample.

This sequence originates from an adult in good health. The chain employs TRBV2 and TRBJ2-3, with a tentative D gene TRBD2 over 6 matching bases. Sequencing used peripheral blood, obtained on day 0 of AZD1222 vaccination. At the DNA level, the sequence is TGTGCCAGCGCGGACGGGAGCCCCACAGATACGCAGTATTTT. This sequence encodes CASADGSPTDTQYF.